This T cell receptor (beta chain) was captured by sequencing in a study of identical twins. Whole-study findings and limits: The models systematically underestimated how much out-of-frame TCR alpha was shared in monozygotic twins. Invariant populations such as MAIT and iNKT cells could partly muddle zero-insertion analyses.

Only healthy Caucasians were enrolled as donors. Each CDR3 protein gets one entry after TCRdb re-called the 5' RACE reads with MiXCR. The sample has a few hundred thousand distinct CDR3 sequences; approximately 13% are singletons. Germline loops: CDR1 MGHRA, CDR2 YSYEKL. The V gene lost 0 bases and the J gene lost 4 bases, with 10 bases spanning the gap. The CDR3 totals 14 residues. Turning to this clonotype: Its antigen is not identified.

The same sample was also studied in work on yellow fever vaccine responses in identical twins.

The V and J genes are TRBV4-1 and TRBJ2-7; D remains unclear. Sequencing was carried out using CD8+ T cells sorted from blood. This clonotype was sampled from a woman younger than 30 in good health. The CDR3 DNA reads TGCGCCAGCAGCCAAGATCTGGCGGTATACGAGCAGTACTTC. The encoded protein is CASSQDLAVYEQYF.